Described below is a single T cell receptor (beta chain) sequence and its context. Using a J-beta primer mix together with a sample-barcoded 5' primer, a second PCR was run for roughly 7 to 12 cycles. TCRdb passed the 5' RACE reads through MiXCR, listing each CDR3 protein once. The data contain 780,000 or so distinct CDR3 sequences, about 55% of them seen just once; the ten biggest clones take up about 38%. Donors ranged from 6 to 90 years old and were healthy Caucasians in Russia. This record belongs to a study of blood T cells in healthy people across ages. Per germline, CDR1 ENHRY and CDR2 SYGVKD. CDR3 length: 12 amino acids. V was pared by 6 bases and J by 12 bases, with 7 bases of the junction left unmatched.

This TCR derives from a man aged 80 or over in good health. Sequences were obtained from blood. The V gene is TRBV10-3, the J gene TRBJ1-4; 7 bases match TRBD1. As DNA, the CDR3 is TGTGCCATCAGCCGGGACAGTCTGGAACTGTTTTTT. This translates into CAISRDSLELFF.